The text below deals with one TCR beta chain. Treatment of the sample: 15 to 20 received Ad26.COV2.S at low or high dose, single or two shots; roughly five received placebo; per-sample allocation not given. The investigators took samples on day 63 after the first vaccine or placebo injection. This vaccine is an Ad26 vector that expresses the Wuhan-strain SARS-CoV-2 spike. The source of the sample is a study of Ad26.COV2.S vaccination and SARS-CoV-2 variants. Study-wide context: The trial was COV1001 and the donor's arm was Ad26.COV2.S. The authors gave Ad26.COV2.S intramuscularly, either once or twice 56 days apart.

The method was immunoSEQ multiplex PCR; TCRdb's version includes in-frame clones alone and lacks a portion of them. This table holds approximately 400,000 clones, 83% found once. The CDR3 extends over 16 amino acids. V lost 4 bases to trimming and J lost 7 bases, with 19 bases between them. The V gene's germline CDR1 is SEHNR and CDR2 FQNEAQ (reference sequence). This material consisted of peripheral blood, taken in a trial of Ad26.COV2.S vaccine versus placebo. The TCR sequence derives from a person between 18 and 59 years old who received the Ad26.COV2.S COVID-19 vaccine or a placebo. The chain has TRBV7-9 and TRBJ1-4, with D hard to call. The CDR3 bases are TGTGCCAGCAGCTCCCCCGACTTTGGCCCAGGTGAAAAACTGTTTTTT. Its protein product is CASSSPDFGPGEKLFF. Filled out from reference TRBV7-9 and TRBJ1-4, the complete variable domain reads DTGVSQNPRHKITKRGQNVTFRCDPISEHNRLYWYRQTLGQGPEFLTYFQNEAQLEKSRLLSDRFSAERPKGSFSTLEIQRTEQGDSAMYLCASSSPDFGPGEKLFFGSGTQLSVL.